The next 8 T cell receptor beta chains were all read from a single sample in a study of spatial heterogeneity in lung cancer. TCRdb re-called the 5' RACE reads with MiXCR, one entry per CDR3 protein. The table includes around 7,500 distinct CDR3 sequences, about 12% detected once. Indicated time point: sample taken at primary tumor resection. Study conclusions and caveats: Higher tumor mutation counts went along with higher counts of expanded intratumoral alpha and beta TCRs.

For these TCRs, the target antigens are not known. The specimen comprised lung tumor tissue, sampled at surgery. These receptors originate from a male donor with early-stage non-small cell lung cancer.

This clonotype was observed at least ten times. A library prepared for alpha chains yielded this beta chain as an off-target read; its size is of little meaning. The V call is TRBV5-1, the J call TRBJ2-7; D gene ambiguous. The CDR3 runs 15 residues. CDR1 and CDR2 from the germline V gene are SGHRS and YFSETQ. V was shortened by 4 bases and J by 5 bases, with 19 bases between the two germline ends. CDR3 sequence: CASSQGGGSVHEQYF. CDR3 nucleotide sequence: TGCGCCAGCAGCCAAGGCGGTGGCAGTGTTCACGAGCAGTACTTC. Full variable domain (rest looked up from reference TRBV5-1 and TRBJ2-7): KAGVTQTPRYLIKTRGQQVTLSCSPISGHRSVSWYQQTPGQGLQFLFEYFSETQRNKGNFPGRFSGRQFSNSRSEMNVSTLELGDSALYLCASSQGGGSVHEQYFGPGTRLTVT.

Ten or more counts support this clonotype. Found in a library prepared for alpha chains, this beta chain is an off-target read, and its abundance has little meaning. The J gene is TRBJ2-7, the V gene TRBV5-6; 7 bases are shared with TRBD1. J lost 1 base, V lost 4 bases, and 5 bases had no gene match. This CDR3 comprises 14 residues. The V gene's germline CDR1 is SGHDT and CDR2 YYEEEE. Here the CDR3 DNA reads TGTGCCAGCAGCCCGACAGGGCGTTCCTACGAGCAGTACTTC. Protein product: CASSPTGRSYEQYF.

This clonotype appeared a few times. This beta chain appears as a stray read in a library generated for alpha chains; its size is not informative. The J gene is TRBJ2-6, the V gene TRBV5-4, with 8 nucleotides matching TRBD1. J lost 0 bases, V lost 4 bases, and 3 bases had no gene match. This CDR3 region has 16 residues. In germline, CDR1 is SGHNT, CDR2 YYREEE (reference sequence). The CDR3: CASSRTGGSGANVLTF. CDR3 bases: TGTGCCAGCAGCCGTACAGGGGGCTCTGGGGCCAACGTCCTGACTTTC. Complete variable domain (other parts from reference TRBV5-4 and TRBJ2-6): ETGVTQSPTHLIKTRGQQVTLRCSSQSGHNTVSWYQQALGQGPQFIFQYYREEENGRGNFPPRFSGLQFPNYSSELNVNALELDDSALYLCASSRTGGSGANVLTFGAGSRLTVL.

This clonotype was recorded at least ten times. This beta chain was picked up by a library intended for alpha chains and is off target, so its count carries little meaning. CDR3 nucleotides: TGCGCCAGCAGCTTGGAAAGGACCCAGTACTTC. It codes for CASSLERTQYF. The chain has TRBV5-1 and TRBJ2-5; D call uncertain. CDR3 length: 11 residues. Between the trimmed V and J ends, which lost 0 bases and 7 bases, there was a span of 4 bases. CDR1 and CDR2 (germline): SGHRS, YFSETQ.

This clonotype is deemed medium-sized (0.01 to 0.1%). This beta chain lies outside the target of a library built for alpha chains; its clone size means little. The chain combines TRBV7-2 with TRBJ1-2; 10 bases fit TRBD1. The CDR3 has 15 amino acids. Trimming took 0 bases from V and 4 from J; bases not matched to a gene: 2. Germline values: CDR1 SGHTA, CDR2 FQGNSA. CDR3 sequence reads: CASSLARTGGYGYTF. The DNA of the CDR3 is TGTGCCAGCAGCTTAGCCAGGACAGGGGGCTATGGCTACACCTTC.

The table lists this clonotype with many counts. This beta chain was picked up by a library intended for alpha chains and is off target, so its count carries little meaning. The chain has TRBV14 and TRBJ1-5; D perhaps matches TRBD1 (6 bases). CDR1 SGHDN and CDR2 FVKESK come from the germline V gene. V shed 3 bases and J shed 6 bases, with 15 bases lying between them. This CDR3 region has 15 residues. This CDR3 reads CASSHRDTRAQPQHF. The CDR3 coding sequence is TGTGCCAGCAGCCATAGGGACACAAGGGCTCAGCCCCAGCATTTT.

This clonotype has ten or more counts. This beta chain was picked up by a library intended for alpha chains and is off target, so its count carries little meaning. The chain couples TRBV12-5 to TRBJ2-1, with D perhaps being TRBD1 or TRBD2 (6 bases each). The CDR3 loop spans 13 amino acids. Trimming removed 5 bases at V and 8 bases at J, with 13 bases between. The germline CDR1 and CDR2 sequences are LGHNT and FRNRAP. The CDR3: CASGDPGGYEQFF. The CDR3 DNA is TGTGCTAGTGGTGATCCCGGGGGCTATGAGCAGTTCTTC.

This clonotype was seen many times. Because the library targeted alpha chains, this beta chain is an off-target read whose size means little. J is TRBJ2-7 and V is TRBV19; 9 nucleotides match TRBD1. The junction had 5 bases not matched to a gene; V was cut back by 3 bases and J by 2 bases. The CDR3 runs to 15 residues. Per the germline V gene, CDR1 is LNHDA and CDR2 is SQIVND (reference sequence). The CDR3 DNA is TGTGCCAGTAGTATGGACAGGGGACGGACCTACGAGCAGTACTTC. The encoded protein is CASSMDRGRTYEQYF.